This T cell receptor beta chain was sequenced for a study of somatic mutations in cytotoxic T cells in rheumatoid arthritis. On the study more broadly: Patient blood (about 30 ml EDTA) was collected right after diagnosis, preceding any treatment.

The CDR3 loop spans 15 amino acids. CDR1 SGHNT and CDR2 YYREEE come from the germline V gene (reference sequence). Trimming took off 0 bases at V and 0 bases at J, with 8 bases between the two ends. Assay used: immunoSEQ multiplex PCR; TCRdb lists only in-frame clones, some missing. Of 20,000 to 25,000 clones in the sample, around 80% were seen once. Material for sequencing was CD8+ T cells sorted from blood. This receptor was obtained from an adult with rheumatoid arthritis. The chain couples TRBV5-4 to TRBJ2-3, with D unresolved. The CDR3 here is CASSLAALSTDTQYF. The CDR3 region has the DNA TGTGCCAGCAGCTTGGCTGCGCTGAGCACAGATACGCAGTATTTT.